This TCR beta chain was observed in a study of response to subunit inactivated influenza vaccine. Study results and caveats: That few new T cells are recruited by each seasonal influenza vaccination was the authors' suggestion.

This clonotype was counted at least ten times. Its antigen is unknown. V was shortened by 3 bases and J by 2 bases, with 16 bases between the two germline ends. This CDR3 has 16 amino acids. Germline V CDR1 and CDR2: MNHEY, SVGAGI. Using its own MiXCR run on the RT-PCR reads, TCRdb lists one record per CDR3 protein. This table has fewer than 600,000 distinct CDR3 sequences, approximately 7.2% appearing once. This sample comprised PBMCs from blood, obtained around 25 months after vaccination. This TCR derives from a man aged 45 to 70 who received an inactivated influenza vaccine. V gene TRBV6-5 combines with J gene TRBJ2-5; unclear D gene. CDR3 nucleotide sequence: TGTGCCAGCAGTTATGTTTCGGGTTTGGGGCAAGAGACCCAGTACTTC. Its protein is CASSYVSGLGQETQYF.